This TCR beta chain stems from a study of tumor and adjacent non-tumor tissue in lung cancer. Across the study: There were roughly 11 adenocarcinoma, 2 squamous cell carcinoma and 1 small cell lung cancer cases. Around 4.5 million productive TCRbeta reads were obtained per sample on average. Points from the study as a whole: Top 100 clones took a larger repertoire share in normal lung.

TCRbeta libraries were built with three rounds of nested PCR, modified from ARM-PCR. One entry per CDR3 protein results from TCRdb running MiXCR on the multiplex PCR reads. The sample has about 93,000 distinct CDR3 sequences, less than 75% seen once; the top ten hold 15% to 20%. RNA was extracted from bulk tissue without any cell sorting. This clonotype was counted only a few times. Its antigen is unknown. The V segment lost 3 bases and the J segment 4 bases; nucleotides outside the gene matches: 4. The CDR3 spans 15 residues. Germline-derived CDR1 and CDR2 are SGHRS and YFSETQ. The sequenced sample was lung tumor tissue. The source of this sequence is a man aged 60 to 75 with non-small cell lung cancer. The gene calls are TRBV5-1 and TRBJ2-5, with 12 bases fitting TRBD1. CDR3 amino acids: CASSSGQGAPETQYF. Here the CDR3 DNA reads TGCGCCAGCAGCTCGGGACAGGGGGCCCCAGAGACCCAGTACTTC.